The rows below give T cell receptor beta chains drawn from one sample of a study of cytomegalovirus exposure and HLA in healthy donors. Some clones are missing from TCRdb's copy, which holds only in-frame ones; the method was immunoSEQ multiplex PCR. The repertoire consists of about 130,000 clones, with 70% to 85% occurring once and the leading ten covering 1.5% to 2%. Sequenced material: PBMCs. Receptors were obtained from a boy aged 10-17 years in good health and CMV-seronegative. Each CDR3 is given with its conserved first and last residue. A D gene is named only where the DNA matches it firmly. Clone size appears in some rows only: once, few, many, or a class for an expanded clone.

TRBV19	-	-	TRBJ1-1	CASSILGGSAEAFF	TGTGCCAGTAGTATACTCGGGGGGTCCGCTGAAGCTTTCTTT
TRBV5-1	-	TRBD2	TRBJ2-1	CASCLSGNRNEQFF	TGCGCCAGCTGCTTGAGCGGGAATAGGAATGAGCAGTTCTTC
TRBV4-3	-	-	TRBJ2-2	CASSQGARGLNTGELFF	TGCGCCAGCAGCCAAGGGGCCAGGGGATTGAACACCGGGGAGCTGTTTTTT
TRBV4-3	-	-	TRBJ1-5	CASSQTTLSNQPQHF	TGCGCCAGCAGCCAAACGACACTTAGCAATCAGCCCCAGCATTTT
TRBV5-1	-	TRBD2	TRBJ2-7	CASSLGLDSYEQYF	TGCGCCAGCAGCCTCGGACTAGACTCCTACGAGCAGTACTTC
TRBV7-2	-	-	TRBJ1-6	CASSTGPEGPLHF	TGTGCCAGCAGCACTGGACCCGAGGGACCCCTCCACTTT
TRBV7-3	once	TRBD1	TRBJ2-2	CASSPGAGTGATGELFF	TGTGCCAGCAGCCCTGGTGCCGGGACAGGGGCGACCGGGGAGCTGTTTTTT
TRBV6-1	once	-	TRBJ2-7	CASRRGGGREQYF	TGTGCCAGCAGGAGGGGAGGAGGGCGGGAGCAGTACTTC
TRBV9	-	-	TRBJ2-2	CASSVGPEGAGELFF	TGTGCCAGCAGCGTAGGTCCTGAGGGGGCCGGGGAGCTGTTTTTT
TRBV5-1	-	TRBD1	TRBJ1-1	CASSRTGLGNTEAFF	TGCGCCAGCAGCAGGACAGGGCTAGGGAACACTGAAGCTTTCTTT
TRBV5-1	-	-	TRBJ1-1	CASSSEGRKNTEAFF	TGCGCCAGCAGCTCGGAGGGGCGAAAGAACACTGAAGCTTTCTTT
TRBV4-2	few	-	TRBJ1-4	CASSQDRRHEKLFF	TGTGCCAGCAGCCAAGACAGGCGCCACGAAAAACTGTTTTTT
TRBV7-9	once	-	TRBJ2-7	CASSLDLDYEQYF	TGTGCCAGCAGCTTGGACTTGGACTACGAGCAGTACTTC
TRBV13	-	-	TRBJ2-1	CASSPGTPAYNEQFF	TGTGCCAGCAGCCCCGGGACACCAGCCTACAATGAGCAGTTCTTC
TRBV4-3	few	TRBD2	TRBJ2-5	CASSVGRASETQYF	TGCGCCAGCAGCGTCGGGAGGGCCTCAGAGACCCAGTACTTC
TRBV7-9	-	-	TRBJ1-2	CSSSLPPGWEGTYGYTF	TGTTCCAGCAGCTTACCACCAGGGTGGGAGGGGACCTATGGCTACACCTTC
TRBV29-1	-	TRBD1	TRBJ2-3	CSVGGPGQLQDTQYF	TGCAGCGTTGGGGGTCCGGGACAGCTACAAGATACGCAGTATTTT
TRBV4-3	-	-	TRBJ2-3	CASSQDVFARTSTDTQYF	TGCGCCAGCAGCCAAGATGTCTTTGCGCGAACTAGCACAGATACGCAGTATTTT
TRBV6-5	-	-	TRBJ1-2	CAAVDSNYGYTF	TGTGCCGCCGTCGACAGCAACTATGGCTACACCTTC
TRBV25-1	-	TRBD2	TRBJ2-2	CASTIAGGGTGELFF	TGTGCCAGCACCATAGCGGGAGGGGGGACCGGGGAGCTGTTTTTT
TRBV7-8	-	-	TRBJ2-7	CASSLRARYEQYF	TGTGCCAGCAGTCTCAGGGCGCGGTACGAGCAGTACTTC
TRBV5-1	-	-	TRBJ1-2	CASSLTTGTEYGYTF	TGCGCCAGCAGCTTGACTACCGGGACTGAGTATGGCTACACCTTC
TRBV6-6	-	-	TRBJ2-7	CASSYFGGEEQYF	TGTGCCAGCAGTTACTTCGGGGGAGAAGAGCAGTACTTC
TRBV6-5	-	TRBD1	TRBJ2-7	CASSYSGQGAYEQYF	TGTGCCAGCAGTTACTCGGGACAGGGGGCCTACGAGCAGTACTTC
TRBV2	-	-	TRBJ1-2	CASSLQGMGYTF	TGTGCCAGCAGCTTACAGGGAATGGGCTACACCTTC
TRBV7-9	-	-	TRBJ1-2	CASSLTLGYGYTF	TGTGCCAGCAGCTTAACTCTCGGCTATGGCTACACCTTC
TRBV5-1	-	-	TRBJ1-2	CASSADSLYGYPF	TGCGCCAGCAGCGCGGACAGTCTCTATGGCTACCCCTTC
TRBV7-2	-	-	TRBJ2-3	CASSLALLITSTDTQYF	TGTGCCAGCAGCTTAGCGCTACTCATTACTAGCACAGATACGCAGTATTTT
TRBV7-8	few	TRBD1	TRBJ1-1	CASSLGQGAEAFF	TGTGCCAGCAGCTTAGGGCAGGGGGCAGAAGCTTTCTTT
TRBV14	-	TRBD1	TRBJ1-6	CASSGQGRNSPLHF	TGTGCCAGCAGTGGACAGGGTCGGAATTCACCCCTCCACTTT
TRBV11-2	-	-	TRBJ1-1	CASSFDSEAFF	TGTGCCAGCAGCTTCGACAGTGAAGCTTTCTTT
TRBV9	-	TRBD2	TRBJ2-2	CASSVDQVSGRSSTGELFF	TGTGCCAGCAGCGTAGATCAGGTTAGCGGGAGGTCTAGCACCGGGGAGCTGTTTTTT
TRBV7-2	-	TRBD1	TRBJ1-1	CASSWTPTGANTEAFF	TGTGCCAGCAGCTGGACTCCGACAGGGGCGAACACTGAAGCTTTCTTT
TRBV7-6	-	-	TRBJ2-1	CASSLMAGPAHNEQFF	TGTGCCAGCAGCTTGATGGCGGGCCCAGCCCACAATGAGCAGTTCTTC
TRBV4-1	-	TRBD1	TRBJ1-6	CASSPGQGARFPLHF	TGCGCCAGCAGCCCGGGACAGGGGGCCCGCTTCCCCCTCCACTTT
TRBV7-7	-	-	TRBJ2-1	CASSLGDGGGNEQFF	TGTGCTAGCAGCTTAGGAGATGGCGGCGGGAATGAGCAGTTCTTC
TRBV25-1	-	TRBD1	TRBJ1-6	CASSGQGAPPLHF	TGTGCCAGCAGTGGGCAGGGGGCCCCACCCCTCCACTTT
TRBV30	-	-	TRBJ1-5	CAWGGQLSNQPQHF	TGTGCCTGGGGTGGACAGCTAAGCAATCAGCCCCAGCATTTT
TRBV7-8	-	TRBD2	TRBJ2-7	CASSRRGYTYEQYF	TGTGCCAGCAGCCGGCGGGGGTATACCTACGAGCAGTACTTC
TRBV18	-	-	TRBJ2-5	CASSTGETQYF	TGTGCCAGCTCAACAGGCGAGACCCAGTACTTC
TRBV19	-	TRBD1	TRBJ1-5	CASSFDRGSNQPQHF	TGTGCCAGTAGTTTCGACAGGGGATCCAATCAGCCCCAGCATTTT
TRBV7-8	-	TRBD1	TRBJ2-5	CASSLGTGGSSQYF	TGTGCCAGCAGCTTAGGGACAGGGGGCTCGTCCCAGTACTTC
TRBV30	-	TRBD1	TRBJ2-1	CAWSPGQKNNEQFF	TGTGCCTGGAGCCCGGGACAGAAAAACAATGAGCAGTTCTTC
TRBV2	-	TRBD2	TRBJ2-3	CASRRGLAGLDTQYF	TGTGCCAGCAGGAGAGGACTAGCGGGGCTAGATACGCAGTATTTT
TRBV2	-	TRBD1	TRBJ2-1	CASRIDRVTHNEQFF	TGTGCCAGCAGGATAGACAGGGTGACCCACAATGAGCAGTTCTTC
TRBV5-4	-	-	TRBJ1-4	CASSLPNEKLFF	TGTGCCAGCAGCTTGCCAAATGAAAAACTGTTTTTT
TRBV7-8	-	TRBD2	TRBJ2-3	CASSGRLAGVTDTQYF	TGTGCCAGCAGCGGCCGACTAGCGGGAGTCACAGATACGCAGTATTTT
TRBV2	-	-	TRBJ2-3	CASREDSGTDTQYF	TGTGCCAGCAGGGAGGACAGTGGGACAGATACGCAGTATTTT
TRBV4-1	once	-	TRBJ2-7	CASSQEVPVYEQYF	TGCGCCAGCAGCCAAGAAGTGCCAGTCTACGAGCAGTACTTC
TRBV30	-	-	TRBJ2-7	CAWSVARDYEQYF	TGTGCCTGGAGTGTGGCGAGGGACTACGAGCAGTACTTC
TRBV7-9	-	-	TRBJ1-1	CSSTYGGGTEAFF	TGTTCCAGCACCTATGGGGGGGGAACTGAAGCTTTCTTT
TRBV18	-	TRBD1	TRBJ2-2	CASSPGDRGTGELFF	TGTGCCAGCTCACCAGGGGACAGGGGCACCGGGGAGCTGTTTTTT
TRBV9	-	TRBD1	TRBJ2-5	CASSAHTGGETQYF	TGTGCCAGCAGCGCACACACAGGGGGAGAGACCCAGTACTTC
TRBV14	-	-	TRBJ2-7	CASSMDSLDNEQYF	TGTGCCAGCAGCATGGACAGCCTAGATAACGAGCAGTACTTC
TRBV11-2	-	-	TRBJ2-2	CASSTRLEAGELFF	TGTGCCAGCAGCACCCGACTAGAAGCCGGGGAGCTGTTTTTT